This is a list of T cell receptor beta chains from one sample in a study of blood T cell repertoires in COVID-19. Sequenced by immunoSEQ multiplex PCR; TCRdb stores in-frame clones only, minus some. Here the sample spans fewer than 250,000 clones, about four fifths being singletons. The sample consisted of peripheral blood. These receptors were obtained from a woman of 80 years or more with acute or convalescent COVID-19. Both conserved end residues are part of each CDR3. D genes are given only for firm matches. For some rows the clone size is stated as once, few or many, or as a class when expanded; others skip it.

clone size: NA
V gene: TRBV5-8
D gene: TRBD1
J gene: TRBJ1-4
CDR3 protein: CASVTYRGIATNEKLFF
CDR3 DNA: TGTGCCAGCGTGACCTACAGGGGGATTGCAACTAATGAAAAACTGTTTTTT

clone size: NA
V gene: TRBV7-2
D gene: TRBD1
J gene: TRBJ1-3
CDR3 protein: CASSPTSTGIGNTIYF
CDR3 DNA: TGTGCCAGCAGCCCTACCTCGACAGGGATCGGAAACACCATATATTTT

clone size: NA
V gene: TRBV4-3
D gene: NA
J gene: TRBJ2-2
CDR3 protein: CASSQETLTANTGELFF
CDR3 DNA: TGCGCCAGCAGCCAGGAGACCCTTACCGCGAACACCGGGGAGCTGTTTTTT

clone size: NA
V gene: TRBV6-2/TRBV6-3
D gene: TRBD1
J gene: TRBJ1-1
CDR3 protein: CASSYEQGGPSTEAFF
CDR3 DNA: TGTGCCAGCAGTTACGAACAGGGGGGGCCTAGCACTGAAGCTTTCTTT

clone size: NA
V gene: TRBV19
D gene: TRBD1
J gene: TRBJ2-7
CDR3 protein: CASSSRDSTYEQYF
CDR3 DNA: TGTGCCAGTAGTTCCCGGGACAGCACCTACGAGCAGTACTTC

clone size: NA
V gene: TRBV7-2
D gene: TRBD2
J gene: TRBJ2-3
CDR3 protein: CASSLTSGPTDTQYF
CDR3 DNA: TGTGCCAGCAGCCTCACTAGCGGGCCCACAGATACGCAGTATTTT

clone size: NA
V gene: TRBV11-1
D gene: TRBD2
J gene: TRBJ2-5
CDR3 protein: CASSYQRGVQETQYF
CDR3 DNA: TGTGCCAGCAGCTACCAGCGGGGGGTCCAAGAGACCCAGTACTTC

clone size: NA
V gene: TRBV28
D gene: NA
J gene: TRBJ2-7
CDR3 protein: CASRPPRVGSYEQYF
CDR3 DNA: TGTGCCAGCAGGCCCCCGAGGGTAGGGTCCTACGAGCAGTACTTC

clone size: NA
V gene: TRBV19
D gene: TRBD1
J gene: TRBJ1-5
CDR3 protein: CASSTIWTGHQPQHF
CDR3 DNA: TGTGCCAGTAGTACGATATGGACAGGGCATCAGCCCCAGCATTTT

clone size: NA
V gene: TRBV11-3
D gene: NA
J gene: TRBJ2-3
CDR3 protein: CASSLSGGSTYTQYF
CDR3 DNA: TGTGCCAGCAGCTTATCAGGGGGGAGCACATATACGCAGTATTTT

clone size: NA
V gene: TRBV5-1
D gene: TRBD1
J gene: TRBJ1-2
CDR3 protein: CASSKGETGVRDGYTF
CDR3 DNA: TGCGCCAGCAGCAAAGGAGAGACAGGGGTGAGGGATGGCTACACCTTC

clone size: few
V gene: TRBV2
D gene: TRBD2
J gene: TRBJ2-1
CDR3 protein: CASSEWGGSTYNEQFF
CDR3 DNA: TGTGCCAGCAGTGAATGGGGCGGGAGTACCTACAATGAGCAGTTCTTC

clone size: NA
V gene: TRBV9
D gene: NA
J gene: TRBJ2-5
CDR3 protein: CASSASWLGLGKGETQYF
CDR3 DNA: TGTGCCAGCAGCGCCTCCTGGCTCGGACTCGGTAAGGGAGAGACCCAGTACTTC

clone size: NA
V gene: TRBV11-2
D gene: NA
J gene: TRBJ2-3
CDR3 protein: CASSPSWSSDTQYF
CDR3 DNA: TGTGCCAGCAGCCCCTCATGGAGCTCAGATACGCAGTATTTT

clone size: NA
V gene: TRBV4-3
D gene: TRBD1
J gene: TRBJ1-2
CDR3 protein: CASSPDRRTNYGYTF
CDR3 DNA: TGCGCCAGCAGCCCGGACAGGCGGACTAACTATGGCTACACCTTC